This TCR beta chain was observed in a study of CD8 T cells in Susac syndrome. Study-wide results and limits: By the study's own acknowledgment, its TCR sequencing and HLA analysis included relatively few individuals.

Turning to this clonotype: Its specificity is not known.

cDNA came from approximately 0.5 to 1 ug RNA primed by random hexamers. Amplification of TCR beta CDR3 was carried out by immunoSEQ multiplex PCR, which covered 54 Vbeta and 13 Jbeta segments. TCRdb fed the immunoSEQ multiplex PCR reads into MiXCR, producing one record per CDR3 protein. This sample yields roughly 120,000 distinct CDR3 sequences, of which approximately 94% are seen a single time; roughly 0.13% belongs to the top ten. Sequencing of TCR beta, carried out with a high-throughput approach, was applied to CD8+ and CD4+ T cells from the blood. FACS enriched CD8+ TEMRA cells, while bulk CD8+ and CD4+ were negatively isolated. The sequenced sample consisted of CD4+ T cells from PBMCs. The source of this sequence is a human donor with multiple sclerosis.

CDR3 residues: CAISGLNQPQHF. The DNA of the CDR3 is TGTGCCATCAGTGGGCTTAATCAGCCCCAGCATTTT. The chain combines TRBV10-3 with TRBJ1-5, with D unclear. The germline V gene encodes CDR1 ENHRY and CDR2 SYGVKD. Deletions cut 4 bases from V and 4 bases from J, with 5 bases between. The CDR3 is 12 amino acids.